This T cell receptor beta chain is from a study of regulatory T cells in long-lasting Graves disease. General study results and limits: Only a small sample size was used, which may have cut accuracy. TRBV28 was favored in persistent disease, as were TRBJ1-2 and TRBJ2-5.

Details on this clonotype: Its cognate antigen is unknown.

The CDR3 has 14 amino acids. Germline CDR1 SGHRS, CDR2 YFSETQ. V lost 4 bases to trimming and J lost 1 base, with 11 bases between them. Sample time point: persistent/refractory GD, antithyroid drugs over 5 years with positive TRAb. PBMC-derived RNA was used for the TCR library. Staff took roughly 8.8 milliliters of peripheral blood and put it into EDTA tubes. Arm-PCR with iRepertoire HTBI primers amplified the CDR3 regions for these TCR beta libraries. TCRdb used MiXCR to reprocess the multiplex PCR reads, holding one entry per CDR3 protein. The sample shows about 470,000 distinct CDR3 sequences, 20% to 25% of them seen only once.

The chain carries TRBV5-1 and TRBJ1-1; D is uncertain. This sequence was found in a female donor with Graves disease. Sequences were derived from peripheral blood mononuclear cells (PBMCs), sampled when the disease was refractory, from a patient treated with antithyroid drugs. The CDR3 here is CASSRSDTNTEAFF. CDR3 DNA: TGCGCCAGCAGCAGGAGTGACACGAACACTGAAGCTTTCTTT.